What follows are 8 T cell receptor beta chains derived from one specimen sequenced in a study of vaccination and CD4 T cells after COVID-19. Antigens for these TCRs are unknown. Cultured CD4+ T-cell DNA underwent Oncomine TCR Beta short-read sequencing. TCRdb fed the PCR reads into MiXCR, producing one record per CDR3 protein. Of 15,000 to 25,000 distinct CDR3 sequences listed, roughly half are singletons. Treatment specified: roughly 11-day PBMC culture with coronavirus spike peptide pools or control peptides (ViraFEST assay). Input material: CD4+ T cells from blood, cultured in vitro. All receptors come from a human donor who had recovered from COVID-19.

The V call is TRBV28, the J call TRBJ2-1; the match to TRBD2 covers 12 bases. TRBJ2-7 matches the DNA end more closely, so the J call is doubtful. Germline assignment: CDR1 MDHEN and CDR2 SYDVKM. The CDR3 is made up of 14 amino acids. The CDR3 is CASSWTSGIGEQYF. In nucleotides, the CDR3 is TGTGCCAGCTCCTGGACTAGCGGGATAGGCGAGCAGTACTTC.

The J gene is TRBJ2-3, the V gene TRBV20-1, with 7 nucleotides matching TRBD1. From germline, CDR1 is DFQATT and CDR2 SNEGSKA (reference sequence). V was clipped by 0 bases and J by 5 bases; unmatched bases: 8. This CDR3 region has 15 residues. CDR3 sequence (DNA): TGCAGTGCTAGAGAGCCTCGAGGGGGCCGAGATACGCAGTATTTT. Translated, it gives CSAREPRGGRDTQYF.

This clonotype was observed a single time. J is TRBJ2-7 and V is TRBV6-1; D is perhaps TRBD2 (5 bases). The CDR3 has 12 amino acids. Between the trimmed V and J ends, which lost 7 bases and 3 bases, there was a span of 10 bases. The germline V gene has CDR1 MNHNS and CDR2 SASEGT. The CDR3 nucleotides read TGTGCCAGCACCGAGGGATTCTACGAGCAGTACTTC. Translation: CASTEGFYEQYF.

The chain recombines TRBV6-1 with TRBJ2-3; TRBD2 might be the D (5 bases). V lost 6 bases and J lost 2, with 18 bases in between. Germline CDR1 reads MNHNS; CDR2 reads SASEGT. There are 16 residues in the CDR3. The CDR3 DNA follows: TGTGCCAGCAGCCTCTCGAGCGGTGGGCCCACAGATACGCAGTATTTT. It codes for CASSLSSGGPTDTQYF.

The V call is TRBV27, the J call TRBJ2-7; D is possibly TRBD2 (5 bases). The CDR3 sequence is 13 residues long. The V gene's germline CDR1 is MNHEY and CDR2 SMNVEV (reference sequence). V was cut by 5 bases and J by 2 bases, with 10 bases left in between. The DNA of the CDR3 is TGTGCCAGCAGTCCCTCCGGGGCCTACGAGCAGTACTTC. As protein: CASSPSGAYEQYF.

This clonotype came up a few times. V and J are TRBV7-8 and TRBJ2-5; no reliable D call. This CDR3 is built from 14 residues. CDR1 is SGHVS and CDR2 is FQNEAQ in the germline V gene. V lost 4 bases, J lost 2 bases, and 11 bases lay in between. CDR3 amino acids: CASSSGQLQETQYF. CDR3 nucleotides: TGTGCCAGCAGCTCTGGGCAGCTGCAAGAGACCCAGTACTTC.

This clonotype was seen a few times. This chain links TRBV11-2 with TRBJ2-3; D remains ambiguous. The V and J ends lost 3 bases and 5 bases respectively, with 18 bases between them. CDR3 size: 16 residues. The V gene's germline CDR1 is SGHAT and CDR2 FQNNGV. CDR3 region: CASSFKRAPQVDTQYF. DNA for the CDR3: TGTGCCAGCAGCTTCAAACGTGCACCCCAGGTAGATACGCAGTATTTT.

The gene calls are TRBV2 and TRBJ1-2; D not certain. This CDR3 is built from 11 residues. Trimming cost V 8 bases and J 8 bases, with 12 bases left between them. The germline gives CDR1 SNHLY, CDR2 FYNNEI. The CDR3 region is CASRGSGGYTF. The CDR3, as DNA: TGTGCCAGCCGGGGATCGGGCGGCTACACCTTC.